Below, 21 T cell receptor beta chains from the same sample are listed, as sequenced in a study of control samples from healthy donors and cancer patients. Clones were sequenced by immunoSEQ multiplex PCR, and TCRdb holds only the in-frame ones, with some missing. Of some 120,000 clones detected, roughly nine tenths appear once; the ten largest clones hold around 1.1%. The sequencing input was PBMCs. Source of these receptors: a woman in her forties or fifties with colorectal cancer.

CDR3 nucleotide sequence: TGCAGTGCTACGGCAAACAATGAGCAGTTCTTC. Translation: CSATANNEQFF. The V and J genes are TRBV20-1 and TRBJ2-1; unclear D gene. V dropped 4 bases and J dropped 5 bases, with 6 bases sitting between them. Germline V gene lookup returns CDR1 DFQATT and CDR2 SNEGSKA (reference sequence). The CDR3 contains 11 residues.

V usage is TRBV2 and J usage is TRBJ2-1; 7 nucleotides match TRBD1. The CDR3 is 14 amino acids. V dropped 4 bases and J dropped 14; count of bases not matched to a gene: 14. CDR1 and CDR2 from the germline V gene are SNHLY and FYNNEI. The CDR3 DNA reads as TGTGCCAGCAGTGTGTACAGGGGAGAAAGTCAGAAGTTCTTC. Amino acid sequence: CASSVYRGESQKFF.

The chain carries TRBV7-3 and TRBJ1-6, with D tentatively TRBD1 (5 bases). Trimming took 5 bases from V and 5 from J, leaving 13 bases between them. Germline V lookup: CDR1 SGHTA, CDR2 FQGTGA. The CDR3 spans 15 residues. As DNA, the CDR3 is TGTGCCAGCAGCCGGACCGGGACCCATAATTCACCCCTCCACTTT. Amino acids: CASSRTGTHNSPLHF.

On this clone: Sequence at one end of the junction differs from germline and may be a read error. The chain carries TRBV7-2 and TRBJ1-4, with a weak D call TRBD1 (5 bases). The CDR3 is made up of 15 amino acids. The germline CDR1 and CDR2 sequences are SGHTA and FQGNSA. Written as DNA, the CDR3 is TGTGCCGGCAGCTTGGGGGGTTCCACTAATGAAAAACTGTTTTTT. It specifies CAGSLGGSTNEKLFF.

The chain uses TRBV19 and TRBJ1-1; D remains ambiguous. V lost 0 bases, J lost 1 base, and 12 bases lay in between. Germline lookup yields CDR1 LNHDA and CDR2 SQIVND (reference sequence). The CDR3 is 16 residues long. CDR3 residues: CASSIDPGFWNTEAFF. As DNA, the CDR3 is TGTGCCAGTAGTATAGATCCCGGTTTTTGGAACACTGAAGCTTTCTTT.

The V and J genes are TRBV30 and TRBJ2-5, with D perhaps given as TRBD1 or TRBD2 (5 bases each). The CDR3 is made up of 14 amino acids. Per germline, CDR1 GTSNPN and CDR2 SVGIG (reference sequence). V lost 4 bases and J lost 5, with 17 bases in between. The CDR3 reads CAWNEGLTGETQYF. In DNA form, the CDR3 reads TGTGCCTGGAATGAGGGGCTTACCGGGGAGACCCAGTACTTC.

The V gene is TRBV5-1, the J gene TRBJ2-1; 9 bases line up with TRBD1. The CDR3 contains 17 residues. Germline loops: CDR1 SGHRS, CDR2 YFSETQ. Germline trimming cut 3 bases from V and 4 bases from J; bases unmatched to any gene: 11. The CDR3, as DNA: TGCGCCAGCAGCTCCCAACCCGACAGGGGGAAATACAATGAGCAGTTCTTC. Translating it yields CASSSQPDRGKYNEQFF.

The chain carries TRBV2 and TRBJ1-2; D may be TRBD1 (5 bases). This CDR3 region has 14 residues. Deletions cut 6 bases from V and 7 bases from J, with 18 bases between. Per the germline V gene, CDR1 is SNHLY and CDR2 is FYNNEI. CDR3 bases: TGTGCCAGCAGATTCCGGTGGGGGGACCCTGGCTACACCTTC. Residues: CASRFRWGDPGYTF.

J is TRBJ1-1 and V is TRBV29-1; D is undetermined. The CDR3 totals 13 residues. Between the trimmed V and J ends, which lost 0 bases and 3 bases, there was a span of 8 bases. Germline CDR1 SQVTM, CDR2 ANQGSEA. The CDR3 bases are TGCAGCGTTGAAGATACCGGGGACACTGAAGCTTTCTTT. Translated: CSVEDTGDTEAFF.

The V gene is TRBV11-3, the J gene TRBJ2-7, with D unresolved. The CDR3 runs 9 residues. Looked up from germline, CDR1 is SGHNT and CDR2 is YENEEA. Trimming took off 11 bases at V and 1 base at J, with 3 bases between the two ends. CDR3: CARSYEQYF. The CDR3 bases are TGTGCCCGGTCCTACGAGCAGTACTTC.

This sequence joins TRBV7-8 and TRBJ1-5; D gene uncertain. CDR1 and CDR2 (germline): SGHVS, FQNEAQ. V lost 0 bases, J lost 0 bases, and 18 bases lay in between. CDR3 length: 19 amino acids. CDR3 sequence reads: CASSLAFQRGPYSNQPQHF. The CDR3, as DNA: TGTGCCAGCAGCTTAGCGTTCCAGAGAGGCCCATATAGCAATCAGCCCCAGCATTTT. The entire variable domain, with the rest obtained from reference TRBV7-8 and TRBJ1-5, is as follows: GAGVSQSPRYKVAKRGQDVALRCDPISGHVSLFWYQQALGQGPEFLTYFQNEAQLDKSGLPSDRFFAERPEGSVSTLKIQRTQQEDSAVYLCASSLAFQRGPYSNQPQHFGDGTRLSIL.

The sample holds a few counts of this clone. The rearrangement uses TRBV7-9 and TRBJ1-5, with a weak D call TRBD1 (5 bases). Trimming removed 1 base at V and 5 bases at J, with 9 bases between. CDR1 and CDR2 from the germline V gene are SEHNR and FQNEAQ (reference sequence). This CDR3 spans 14 amino acids. Here the CDR3 reads CASSLEAGDQPQHF. The CDR3 region has the DNA TGTGCCAGCAGCTTAGAGGCGGGGGATCAGCCCCAGCATTTT.

This chain uses TRBV10-3 with TRBJ2-5; 8 bases line up with TRBD1. The CDR3 totals 17 residues. The germline V gene encodes CDR1 ENHRY and CDR2 SYGVKD. Trimming at V came to 6 bases and at J to 1 base, leaving 13 bases not matched to a gene. In DNA form, the CDR3 reads TGTGCCATCAGCGCGACTATGGACAGGGAGGCCCAAGAGACCCAGTACTTC. It is translated as CAISATMDREAQETQYF.

The rearrangement uses TRBV2 and TRBJ2-1, with 7 bases aligning to TRBD2. Germline loops: CDR1 SNHLY, CDR2 FYNNEI. The junction had 12 bases not matched to a gene; V was cut back by 6 bases and J by 10 bases. The CDR3 has 14 amino acids. The CDR3 DNA reads as TGTGCCAGCAGAGCACTAAGGACTAGTGAGGAGCAGTTCTTC. It translates to CASRALRTSEEQFF. Based on the CDR3 plus reference TRBV2 and TRBJ2-1, the full variable domain is EPEVTQTPSHQVTQMGQEVILRCVPISNHLYFYWYRQILGQKVEFLVSFYNNEISEKSEIFDDQFSVERPDGSNFTLKIRSTKLEDSAMYFCASRALRTSEEQFFGPGTRLTVL.

The chain couples TRBV19 to TRBJ2-5, with TRBD2 identical over 8 bases. Germline V gene lookup returns CDR1 LNHDA and CDR2 SQIVND (reference sequence). The CDR3 has 16 amino acids. The trim removed 1 base at V and 5 bases at J, leaving 9 bases unmatched. CDR3 amino acids: CASSIAPGGSGETQYF. CDR3 DNA: TGTGCCAGTAGTATAGCCCCGGGAGGGAGCGGGGAGACCCAGTACTTC.

The chain is built from TRBV30 and TRBJ1-4; 11 nucleotides agree with TRBD1. This CDR3 has 15 amino acids. CDR1 and CDR2 from the germline V gene are GTSNPN and SVGIG (reference sequence). Trimming at V came to 2 bases and at J to 8 bases, leaving 7 bases not matched to a gene. The CDR3 nucleotides are TGTGCCTGGAGTCTCGGGACAGGGGGAGGCGAAAAACTGTTTTTT. This sequence encodes CAWSLGTGGGEKLFF.

The chain combines TRBV5-4 with TRBJ2-3; D is undetermined. The CDR3 has 17 amino acids. Trimming removed 1 base from V and 8 bases from J, with 23 bases in between. The germline gives CDR1 SGHNT, CDR2 YYREEE (reference sequence). For the CDR3, the DNA is TGTGCCAGCAGCTTGTCGTCTGTCGACCGGGCGTCGGGTACGCAGTATTTT. It yields the protein CASSLSSVDRASGTQYF.

This chain joins TRBV7-9 and TRBJ2-2, with 10 bases identical to TRBD1. Germline CDR1 SEHNR, CDR2 FQNEAQ (reference sequence). The length of the CDR3 is 18 residues. The ends lost 5 bases at V and 5 bases at J; junction bases unmatched: 14. For the CDR3, the DNA is TGTGCCAGCAGCCCCCTCTGGACAGGGGGGTTCTTGACCGGGGAGCTGTTTTTT. This codes for CASSPLWTGGFLTGELFF. The complete variable domain, with remaining parts taken from reference TRBV7-9 and TRBJ2-2, reads DTGVSQNPRHKITKRGQNVTFRCDPISEHNRLYWYRQTLGQGPEFLTYFQNEAQLEKSRLLSDRFSAERPKGSFSTLEIQRTEQGDSAMYLCASSPLWTGGFLTGELFFGEGSRLTVL.

The CDR3 DNA is TGTGCCAGCTCACCTCGAGGCTTGGATGGCTACACCTTC. As protein: CASSPRGLDGYTF. The rearrangement links TRBV18 to TRBJ1-2; D is unresolved. The CDR3 is 13 residues long. Germline CDR1 is KGHSH and CDR2 is LQKENI. Trimming stripped 3 bases from V and 6 bases from J, with 11 bases between. Combining the CDR3 with reference TRBV18 and TRBJ1-2 gives the whole variable domain NAGVMQNPRHLVRRRGQEARLRCSPMKGHSHVYWYRQLPEEGLKFMVYLQKENIIDESGMPKERFSAEFPKEGPSILRIQQVVRGDSAAYFCASSPRGLDGYTFGSGTRLTVV.

The V call is TRBV19, the J call TRBJ2-3; weak D call: TRBD1 (7 bases). Germline V gene data show CDR1 as LNHDA and CDR2 as SQIVND (reference sequence). V lost 8 bases, J lost 0 bases, and 18 bases lay in between. This CDR3 contains 16 residues. The CDR3 DNA is TGTGCCAGTGGCGGGGACAGTCATCCAAGCACAGATACGCAGTATTTT. This codes for CASGGDSHPSTDTQYF. The variable domain in full, completed from reference TRBV19 and TRBJ2-3, reads DGGITQSPKYLFRKEGQNVTLSCEQNLNHDAMYWYRQDPGQGLRLIYYSQIVNDFQKGDIAEGYSVSREKKESFPLTVTSAQKNPTAFYLCASGGDSHPSTDTQYFGPGTRLTVL.

The chain combines TRBV19 with TRBJ2-1; 10 nucleotides line up with TRBD2. The CDR3 consists of 16 residues. Per germline, CDR1 LNHDA and CDR2 SQIVND (reference sequence). V shed 5 bases, J shed 7 bases, and the junction held 11 bases outside the gene matches. The CDR3 region has the DNA TGTGCCAGTAGTTCTAGCGGGAGACCGTGGGCGAATGAGCAGTTCTTC. It specifies CASSSSGRPWANEQFF.